This T cell receptor beta chain stems from a study of T cell changes during pregnancy in multiple sclerosis. The CDR3 has 11 amino acids. Using immunoSEQ multiplex PCR, the repertoire was profiled, and TCRdb retains in-frame clones only, with some absent. The sample yields tens of thousands of clones, about 94% seen once. The TCR was taken from a female donor with multiple sclerosis, enrolled in a pregnancy study. This chain links TRBV21-1 with TRBJ2-7; the table's D call of TRBD2 was not tested on the DNA. TRBV21-1 corresponds to a pseudogene. The material was peripheral blood, obtained in the third trimester of pregnancy. The CDR3 sequence: CASTPGYEQYF. CDR3 DNA: TGTGCCAGCACGCCGGGCTACGAGCAGTACTTC.